A selection of T cell receptor beta chains follows, all from one sample in a study of shared T cell receptors in the human thymus. This table comes from immunoSEQ multiplex PCR, and its TCRdb copy is limited to in-frame clones, with some not included. The sample lists around 67,000 clones, about 96% seen once, with less than 0.04% in the top ten. Sequencing input: thymocytes. The receptors stem from a human donor. CDR3s include the opening cysteine and the closing phenylalanine or tryptophan. A D gene is named only where the DNA matches it firmly.

TRBJ1-5 TRBV7-2 . CASSQRGLPQHF
TRBJ1-4 TRBV19 TRBD1 CATAPHKTGKEKLFF
TRBJ2-6 TRBV4-1 . CASSQGRSQTKQGSGANVLTF
TRBJ2-5 TRBV27 . CASSPLFRRQETQYF
TRBJ1-2 TRBV2 TRBD1 CASFDRDRGRVGYTF
TRBJ1-1 TRBV12-5 TRBD1 CASGLTGVTNTEAFF
TRBJ1-5 TRBV7-6 . CASSLAGNSNQPQHF
TRBJ2-6 TRBV5-8 . CASSSRRTHPWGANVLTF
TRBJ1-2 TRBV7-2 . CASTQPGLYGYTF
TRBJ1-4 TRBV4-3 . CASSQFRGTNEKLFF
TRBJ1-6 TRBV18 TRBD1 CASSPPDRGNNSPLHF
TRBJ2-7 TRBV19 . CASSIEGGLSYEQYF
TRBJ2-3 TRBV5-6 . CASSLVWEAGTDTQYF
TRBJ1-6 TRBV4-3 . CASSQDNSSTF
TRBJ2-7 TRBV28 . CASSLTSAYEQYF
TRBJ2-3 TRBV10-1 TRBD2 CASSGTSGGGTTDTQYF
TRBJ1-5 TRBV4-3 . CASSQVYNQPQHF
TRBJ1-6 TRBV7-9 . CASSLVGPSSPLHF
TRBJ2-1 TRBV7-9 . CASSASDYNEQFF
TRBJ1-2 TRBV15 . CATSRDSPPKTAQTDFYGYTF
TRBJ2-5 TRBV5-1 . CASSLMPSLETQYF
TRBJ2-1 TRBV2 . CAVMGGFSFF
TRBJ2-3 TRBV6-5 . CASSLGMGSTDTQYF
TRBJ1-2 TRBV27 . CASSLVGDREDYGYTF
TRBJ2-6 TRBV10-2 . CASSRGRTSSRANVLTF
TRBJ2-7 TRBV7-8 TRBD2 CASSLARGGRLFSYEQYF
TRBJ2-6 TRBV19 . CASSEDSGANVLTF
TRBJ1-5 TRBV6-1 TRBD1 CASRDRVGSNQPQHF
TRBJ1-1 TRBV7-8 TRBD1 CASSLASGGTEAFF
TRBJ1-1 TRBV7-9 . CASTQVPNTEAFF
TRBJ1-1 TRBV7-6 . CASSEPWGGNTEAFF
TRBJ2-3 TRBV28 . CASSLDQGEITWDTQYF
TRBJ1-6 TRBV27 . CASSLSERAENSPLHF
TRBJ2-5 TRBV28 TRBD1 CASSHPGTGGEGRRETQYF
TRBJ2-2 TRBV11-3 . CASSFNLAGGKTGELFF
TRBJ1-5 TRBV19 . CASSIATGSRLNQPQHF
TRBJ1-2 TRBV7-4 . CASSLYEGRF
TRBJ2-6 TRBV4-1 TRBD1 CASSQTKDRDSLVSGANVLTF
TRBJ2-5 TRBV7-9 TRBD2 CASSLGLPQETQYF
TRBJ2-7 TRBV11-2 . CASSPSFSFYEQYF
TRBJ1-4 TRBV6-5 . CASSYREGIDEKLFF
TRBJ1-1 TRBV6-1 . CASSGRTALNTEAFF
TRBJ1-1 TRBV11-1 . CASSLAWRRRTENTEAFF